These 32 T cell receptor beta chains were sequenced from one sample in a study of blood T cell repertoires in COVID-19. Profiled with immunoSEQ multiplex PCR; TCRdb holds only in-frame clones, not every one. The sample lists about 150,000 clones; roughly 81% were seen once. Sequenced sample: peripheral blood. The receptors shown here come from a woman aged 80 or over with COVID-19, enrolled during active disease.

This clone was found a few times. The rearrangement uses TRBV9 and TRBJ1-2, with D tentatively TRBD1 (5 bases). The V and J ends lost 0 bases and 4 bases respectively, with 16 bases between them. This CDR3 contains 16 residues. Germline V CDR1 and CDR2: SGDLS, YYNGEE. CDR3 DNA sequence: TGTGCCAGCAGCGTAGGTGACAGAGTAAGCTTCTATGGCTACACCTTC. Residues: CASSVGDRVSFYGYTF.

The chain has TRBV6-2 or TRBV6-3 and TRBJ2-3; 8 bases are shared with TRBD2. V was pared by 0 bases and J by 6 bases, with 8 bases of the junction left unmatched. The CDR3 runs to 16 residues. Looked up from germline, CDR1 is MNHEY and CDR2 is SVGEGT. CDR3 DNA: TGTGCCAGCAGTTACTCCCTAGGGACTAGTTTCGATACGCAGTATTTT. Encoded protein: CASSYSLGTSFDTQYF.

V gene TRBV5-6 combines with J gene TRBJ2-5; possible D gene TRBD1, 6 bases. This CDR3 spans 12 amino acids. Germline CDR1 is SGHDT and CDR2 is YYEEEE. Trimming stripped 3 bases from V and 4 bases from J, with 7 bases between. The CDR3 region is CASSSDRETQYF. The CDR3 region has the DNA TGTGCCAGCAGCTCGGACAGAGAGACCCAGTACTTC.

This chain uses TRBV28 with TRBJ2-7, with 8 bases fitting TRBD1. This CDR3 region has 15 residues. With 2 bases clipped from V and 0 bases from J, the junction kept 3 bases outside the gene matches. CDR1 is MDHEN and CDR2 is SYDVKM in the germline V gene. CDR3 residues: CASSLIGQGSYEQYF. The CDR3 DNA sequence: TGTGCCAGCAGTTTAATCGGACAGGGCTCCTACGAGCAGTACTTC.

The CDR3 DNA is TGTGCCAGCAGCCTACCGGACAGGGGAGGCGACACTGAAGCTTTCTTT. Translation gives CASSLPDRGGDTEAFF. The rearrangement joins TRBV5-5 to TRBJ1-1, with 9 bases that match TRBD1. Germline CDR1 is SGHKS and CDR2 is YYEKEE (reference sequence). This CDR3 is 16 amino acids long. J gave up 3 bases and V 4 bases, and 10 bases lay outside the gene matches.

This rearrangement joins TRBV6-5 to TRBJ2-5; D not resolved. Trimming shortened V by 5 bases and J by 0 bases, and 10 bases separated the two germline ends. Germline V gene lookup returns CDR1 MNHEY and CDR2 SVGAGI. CDR3 length equals 14 residues. The CDR3 region has the DNA TGTGCCAGCAGTCCCGAACACCACCAAGAGACCCAGTACTTC. Its translation is CASSPEHHQETQYF.

This chain connects TRBV2 to TRBJ1-1; the D gene is possibly TRBD1 (5 bases). Per the germline V gene, CDR1 is SNHLY and CDR2 is FYNNEI. Trimming pared 1 base from V and 5 bases from J, leaving 8 bases between. This CDR3 spans 13 amino acids. CDR3 nucleotides: TGTGCCAGCAGTGAAGTGGGGGGAACTGAAGCTTTCTTT. Translated, it gives CASSEVGGTEAFF.

The chain joins TRBV27 to TRBJ2-7; 11 positions match TRBD2. The CDR3 runs to 15 residues. The germline V gene has CDR1 MNHEY and CDR2 SMNVEV (reference sequence). The junction had 7 bases not matched to a gene; V was cut back by 6 bases and J by 3 bases. CDR3 sequence reads: CASRKGTSGFYEQYF. In DNA form, the CDR3 reads TGTGCCAGCAGGAAAGGGACTAGCGGATTCTACGAGCAGTACTTC.

The CDR3 DNA reads as TGTGCCTCGAGCCGGGATTCCAGCTCCTACGAGCAGTACTTC. It yields the protein CASSRDSSSYEQYF. The genes are TRBV3-1 (or the pseudogene TRBV3-2) and TRBJ2-7; D may be TRBD2 (5 bases). The CDR3 sequence is 14 residues long. V dropped 11 bases and J dropped 0 bases, with 17 bases sitting between them. In germline, CDR1 is LGHDT, CDR2 YNNKEL (reference sequence).

The chain links TRBV2 to TRBJ1-4; D perhaps matches TRBD1 (6 bases). Trimming removed 3 bases at V and 0 bases at J, with 14 bases between. The CDR3 has 17 residues. Germline-derived CDR1 and CDR2 are SNHLY and FYNNEI. CDR3 amino acids: CASSDEQGRATNEKLFF. For the CDR3, the DNA is TGTGCCAGCAGTGATGAACAGGGCCGCGCAACTAATGAAAAACTGTTTTTT.

V gene TRBV30 combines with J gene TRBJ2-7; D not certain. This CDR3 has 14 residues. Trimming pared 2 bases from V and 6 bases from J, leaving 17 bases between. Germline CDR1 and CDR2: GTSNPN and SVGIG (reference sequence). DNA for the CDR3: TGTGCCTGGAGTCCGATAAGCAGGTTCGCCGAGCAGTACTTC. It yields the protein CAWSPISRFAEQYF.

The chain employs TRBV11-2 and TRBJ2-5; 10 bases agree with TRBD2. This CDR3 is built from 15 residues. Unmatched junction bases numbered 9, after V lost 5 bases and J lost 6 bases. Germline CDR1 is SGHAT and CDR2 is FQNNGV. CDR3 sequence: CASSRNPSGGKTQYF. The CDR3 DNA is TGTGCCAGCAGCCGAAATCCTAGCGGGGGAAAGACCCAGTACTTC.

This clone was picked up a small number of times. This chain uses TRBV2 with TRBJ2-7, with 8 bases fitting TRBD1. The V gene's germline CDR1 is SNHLY and CDR2 FYNNEI. This CDR3 comprises 14 residues. The V segment lost 6 bases and the J segment 2 bases; nucleotides outside the gene matches: 6. CDR3 bases: TGTGCCAGCAGGAGGGACAGGCCCGCCTACGAGCAGTACTTC. This sequence encodes CASRRDRPAYEQYF.

V usage is TRBV5-5 and J usage is TRBJ2-1, with D maybe TRBD2 (5 bases). Germline V gene lookup returns CDR1 SGHKS and CDR2 YYEKEE (reference sequence). This CDR3 has 15 amino acids. Trimming stripped 0 bases from V and 6 bases from J, with 13 bases between. This chain's CDR3 is CASSLVLVIGNEQFF. The CDR3 nucleotides read TGTGCCAGCAGCTTGGTACTAGTTATCGGCAATGAGCAGTTCTTC.

This clone was seen a single time. The chain has TRBV5-1 and TRBJ2-1; 7 positions agree with TRBD2. The germline gives CDR1 SGHRS, CDR2 YFSETQ. With 0 bases clipped from V and 1 base from J, the junction kept 7 bases outside the gene matches. The CDR3 runs to 17 residues. The CDR3 region is CASSLGWRETSYNEQFF. DNA for the CDR3: TGCGCCAGCAGCTTGGGATGGCGGGAGACATCCTACAATGAGCAGTTCTTC.

This chain connects TRBV10-2 to TRBJ2-1, with 12 positions matching TRBD2. Germline values: CDR1 WSHSY, CDR2 SAAADI. The V and J ends lost 10 bases and 10 bases, in that order; junction bases with no gene match: 11. The length of the CDR3 is 14 residues. The DNA for the CDR3 is TGCGCCACCGCCCTAGCGGGAGGGCCGCGGGAGCAGTTCTTC. Residues: CATALAGGPREQFF.

The V gene is TRBV25-1, the J gene TRBJ2-5; 7 bases line up with TRBD1. The trim removed 3 bases at V and 5 bases at J, leaving 12 bases unmatched. The CDR3 runs 16 residues. The germline gives CDR1 MGHDK, CDR2 SYGVNS. CDR3 amino acids: CASSDLPGTADETQYF. The CDR3 nucleotides read TGTGCCAGCAGTGACCTTCCCGGGACAGCTGACGAGACCCAGTACTTC.

The chain combines TRBV5-1 with TRBJ1-1, with 7 bases matching TRBD1. V was pared by 3 bases and J by 3 bases, with 11 bases of the junction left unmatched. The CDR3 spans 16 residues. Germline V CDR1 and CDR2: SGHRS, YFSETQ. CDR3 bases: TGCGCCAGCAGCTCCGAGGGGGCGCCGTGGGACACTGAAGCTTTCTTT. It specifies CASSSEGAPWDTEAFF. Full variable domain (missing parts from reference TRBV5-1 and TRBJ1-1): KAGVTQTPRYLIKTRGQQVTLSCSPISGHRSVSWYQQTPGQGLQFLFEYFSETQRNKGNFPGRFSGRQFSNSRSEMNVSTLELGDSALYLCASSSEGAPWDTEAFFGQGTRLTVV.

CDR3 coding DNA: TGTGCTAACGAATCAGGACTAGCGGGAGAGAAATTCTACGAGCAGTACTTC. Translating gives CANESGLAGEKFYEQYF. The rearrangement links TRBV12-5 to TRBJ2-7; TRBD2 matches at 13 bases. The germline gives CDR1 LGHNT, CDR2 FRNRAP. This CDR3 has 17 residues. Trimming at V came to 10 bases and at J to 3 bases, leaving 15 bases not matched to a gene.

This chain links TRBV24-1 with TRBJ2-6; no definite D call. Germline-derived CDR1 and CDR2 are KGHDR and SFDVKD. CDR3 length: 15 amino acids. The V and J ends lost 5 bases and 2 bases respectively, with 9 bases between them. CDR3 region: CATSGGLPGANVLTF. The CDR3, as DNA: TGTGCCACCAGTGGTGGGCTTCCTGGGGCCAACGTCCTGACTTTC.

J is TRBJ2-3 and V is TRBV10-3, with a weak D call TRBD1 (6 bases). CDR3 length equals 15 residues. The germline V and J ends were trimmed by 4 bases and 1 base, with 12 bases remaining between them. CDR1 is ENHRY, CDR2 SYGVKD, per germline. This CDR3 reads CAISVGASRTDTQYF. The CDR3, as DNA: TGTGCCATCAGTGTGGGGGCTAGCCGCACAGATACGCAGTATTTT.

The V gene is TRBV9, the J gene TRBJ1-4; 7 nucleotides match TRBD1. The CDR3 runs to 17 residues. Germline trimming cut 3 bases from V and 2 bases from J; bases unmatched to any gene: 10. The germline CDR1 and CDR2 sequences are SGDLS and YYNGEE. As DNA, the CDR3 is TGTGCCAGCAGCGCAGAAGACAGGGCCGTCACTAATGAAAAACTGTTTTTT. It is translated as CASSAEDRAVTNEKLFF.

V and J are TRBV7-3 and TRBJ2-2; D is ambiguous. The CDR3 is made up of 15 amino acids. V was cut by 1 base and J by 1 base, with 7 bases left in between. Per the germline V gene, CDR1 is SGHTA and CDR2 is FQGTGA. For the CDR3, the DNA is TGTGCCAGCAGCTTAAGTCCCCAGAACACCGGGGAGCTGTTTTTT. Translation gives CASSLSPQNTGELFF.

A few counts support this clone. The chain recombines TRBV7-2 with TRBJ2-7; TRBD2 agrees at 11 bases. With V trimmed by 4 bases and J by 1 base, 3 bases remained unmatched. The CDR3 covers 15 residues. Per the germline V gene, CDR1 is SGHTA and CDR2 is FQGNSA. This CDR3 is CASSSGLAESYEQYF. The CDR3 nucleotides read TGTGCCAGCAGCTCGGGACTAGCGGAGTCCTACGAGCAGTACTTC. The variable domain in full, with the rest retrieved from reference TRBV7-2 and TRBJ2-7, is GAGVSQSPSNKVTEKGKDVELRCDPISGHTALYWYRQSLGQGLEFLIYFQGNSAPDKSGLPSDRFSAERTGGSVSTLTIQRTQQEDSAVYLCASSSGLAESYEQYFGPGTRLTVT.

The chain employs TRBV10-3 and TRBJ1-5, with a possible D match to TRBD1 (5 bases). Germline loops: CDR1 ENHRY, CDR2 SYGVKD. This CDR3 spans 15 amino acids. V was shortened by 4 bases and J by 8 bases, with 18 bases between the two germline ends. The CDR3 DNA reads as TGTGCCATCAGTGCCAATAGACCAGGGCTGGAGCCCCAGCATTTT. Translated: CAISANRPGLEPQHF.

The genes are TRBV2 and TRBJ2-5; 7 bases line up with TRBD2. Germline values: CDR1 SNHLY, CDR2 FYNNEI. The V gene end was trimmed by 6 bases and the J gene end by 4 bases; junction bases not matched to a gene: 5. The CDR3 sequence is 13 residues long. The CDR3 DNA follows: TGTGCCAGCAGCAGCGGGACTGGAGAGACCCAGTACTTC. This sequence encodes CASSSGTGETQYF.

V is TRBV7-9 and J is TRBJ2-7; tentatively, D is TRBD2 (6 bases). Germline V gene sequence: CDR1 SEHNR, CDR2 FQNEAQ (reference sequence). Trimming removed 6 bases at V and 6 bases at J, with 15 bases between. This CDR3 region has 13 residues. CDR3 residues: CASRAGPVAEQYF. The CDR3 DNA reads TGTGCCAGCAGGGCGGGGCCAGTGGCCGAGCAGTACTTC.

V usage is TRBV7-9 and J usage is TRBJ2-3; 13 bases are a match to TRBD2. CDR1 and CDR2 (germline): SEHNR, FQNEAQ (reference sequence). The CDR3 has 16 amino acids. The junction had 10 bases not matched to a gene; V was cut back by 6 bases and J by 7 bases. The CDR3 nucleotides are TGTGCCAGCAGTATAGAACTAGCGGGGGGGCGAAATACGCAGTATTTT. It is translated as CASSIELAGGRNTQYF.

V gene TRBV6-1 combines with J gene TRBJ2-3; a weak D match, TRBD2 (6 bases). V was trimmed by 0 bases and J by 5 bases, leaving 15 bases between them. This CDR3 region has 16 residues. Germline lookup yields CDR1 MNHNS and CDR2 SASEGT. The CDR3 loop is CASSEASGWGEDTQYF. The CDR3, as DNA: TGTGCCAGCAGTGAAGCCTCGGGGTGGGGGGAAGATACGCAGTATTTT.

This clone came up a few times. This chain connects TRBV7-9 to TRBJ2-1; 7 nucleotides align to TRBD1. J was trimmed by 6 bases and V by 3 bases; bases with no gene match: 8. This CDR3 region has 15 residues. Per germline, CDR1 SEHNR and CDR2 FQNEAQ (reference sequence). The CDR3 loop is CASSLTGIPGNEQFF. The DNA of the CDR3 is TGTGCCAGCAGCTTGACAGGGATACCGGGCAATGAGCAGTTCTTC.

The chain has TRBV27 and TRBJ2-6; TRBD2 might be the D (5 bases). CDR1 MNHEY and CDR2 SMNVEV come from the germline V gene (reference sequence). Trimming stripped 4 bases from V and 0 bases from J, with 10 bases between. The CDR3 runs to 16 residues. CDR3 in DNA: TGTGCCAGCAGTTCCGGGGTTGGCTCTGGGGCCAACGTCCTGACTTTC. It is translated as CASSSGVGSGANVLTF.

This rearrangement joins TRBV18 to TRBJ2-1; D might be TRBD1 (5 bases). V dropped 0 bases and J dropped 0 bases, with 9 bases sitting between them. Germline V lookup: CDR1 KGHSH, CDR2 LQKENI. The CDR3 is 16 amino acids. As DNA, the CDR3 is TGTGCCAGCTCACCACCAAGGGGCGGCTCCTACAATGAGCAGTTCTTC. Translating it yields CASSPPRGGSYNEQFF.